The sequence of this TCR beta chain was determined in a study of blood T cell repertoires in COVID-19. Repertoires were generated with immunoSEQ multiplex PCR, while TCRdb's copy carries only in-frame clones and drops some. The profile shows around 220,000 clones, 85% to 90% of them singletons. The germline V and J ends were trimmed by 4 bases and 7 bases, with 16 bases remaining between them. Germline-derived CDR1 and CDR2 are SGHTA and FQGTGA. The CDR3 totals 14 residues. This rearrangement joins TRBV7-3 to TRBJ1-1; D is unresolved. The specimen sequenced was PBMCs or T cells enriched from blood (not recorded which). The TCR sequence derives from a woman aged 50 to 60 with acute COVID-19. The CDR3 loop reads CASSSTPKPSEAFF. In nucleotides, the CDR3 is TGTGCCAGCAGCTCCACACCCAAACCAAGTGAAGCTTTCTTT.